These T cell receptor beta chains were read from a single sample in a study of cytomegalovirus exposure and HLA in healthy donors. Data came from immunoSEQ multiplex PCR; TCRdb stores just in-frame clones and leaves some out. The table gives around 88,000 clones; the top ten clones make up about 5.9% of it. Sequences were obtained from PBMCs. The receptor source for this set is a girl aged 10 to 17 in good health and CMV-seropositive. CDR3s include the opening cysteine and the closing phenylalanine or tryptophan. D genes are given only for firm matches.

v_call	j_call	d_call	cdr3_aa	cdr3_nt
TRBV7-2	TRBJ1-1	TRBD1	CASSSTGGTTEAFF	TGTGCCAGCAGCTCAACAGGGGGAACGACTGAAGCTTTCTTT
TRBV7-9	TRBJ2-7	TRBD2	CASSTSGGPYEQYF	TGTGCCAGCAGTACTAGCGGGGGACCCTACGAGCAGTACTTC
TRBV7-2	TRBJ1-2	TRBD1	CASSLDRGRYGYTF	TGTGCCAGCAGCCTCGACAGGGGGCGGTATGGCTACACCTTC
TRBV5-1	TRBJ1-6	-	CASSYDGAGNSPLHF	TGCGCCAGCAGCTACGATGGGGCGGGAAATTCACCCCTCCACTTT
TRBV11-2	TRBJ2-2	-	CASSLDYLQGGTGELFF	TGTGCCAGCAGTCTTGACTACCTCCAAGGGGGCACCGGGGAGCTGTTTTTT
TRBV4-3	TRBJ1-5	-	CASKNGGGPKYGGNQPQHF	TGCGCCAGCAAAAATGGGGGGGGACCGAAATATGGTGGCAATCAGCCCCAGCATTTT
TRBV4-1	TRBJ2-1	TRBD1	CASSSPGQGWNEQFF	TGCGCCAGCAGCTCCCCGGGACAGGGTTGGAATGAGCAGTTCTTC
TRBV6-5	TRBJ2-2	-	CASSYREYTGELFF	TGTGCCAGCAGTTACAGGGAGTACACCGGGGAGCTGTTTTTT
TRBV11-1	TRBJ2-7	TRBD1	CASSHYRGDYEQYF	TGTGCCAGCAGCCATTACAGGGGTGACTACGAGCAGTACTTC
TRBV7-2	TRBJ2-7	-	CASSLQGSSYEQYF	TGTGCCAGCAGCTTACAGGGTAGCTCCTACGAGCAGTACTTC
TRBV29-1	TRBJ2-1	TRBD2	CSVVSVRTSGAVEQFF	TGCAGCGTCGTAAGCGTAAGGACTAGCGGGGCAGTTGAGCAGTTCTTC
TRBV5-1	TRBJ1-2	TRBD1	CASSPAEGAQCGYTF	TGCGCCAGCAGCCCTGCTGAGGGGGCGCAGTGTGGCTACACCTTC
TRBV7-2	TRBJ2-5	TRBD1	CASSLTGTGHETQYF	TGTGCCAGCAGCCTCACCGGGACAGGGCACGAGACCCAGTACTTC